This T cell receptor beta chain was identified in a study of T cell repertoires in cytomegalovirus infection. Study-wide context: Evidence of both CMV infection and a matching HLA type came from public TCR beta signatures.

The V and J ends lost 5 bases and 6 bases, in that order; junction bases with no gene match: 9. This CDR3 is 15 amino acids long. Per germline, CDR1 MNHEY and CDR2 SMNVEV (reference sequence). From the reads, TCRdb called clonotypes with MiXCR, one entry per CDR3 protein. This table has about 830,000 distinct CDR3 sequences, approximately 29% appearing once. On this clonotype: The target antigen is unknown.

Study-level findings and limits: Cumulative public TCR beta family frequency identified carriers of CMV plus the relevant HLA. CMV-specific TCR beta clonotypes restricted by HLA-C were the ones dominating the ex vivo response.

Sequenced material: cultured CD8+ T cells from PBMCs, taken from culture after CMV antigen stimulation. This sequence was found in a human donor in good health (CMV status not recorded). Some clones in this sample may be carry-over from other donors' samples. This chain joins TRBV27 and TRBJ2-3, with TRBD2 matching over 9 bases. The CDR3 loop reads CASSLAGSVRDTQYF. For the CDR3, the DNA is TGTGCCAGCAGTCTAGCGGGGTCTGTAAGGGATACGCAGTATTTT.